The rows below give T cell receptor beta chains drawn from one sample of a study of CD8+ T cells in alopecia areata. This table comes from immunoSEQ multiplex PCR, and its TCRdb copy is limited to in-frame clones, with some not included. This table has some 88,000 clones, 44% appearing once. Sequenced material: CD8+ T cells sorted from blood, taken at week 24, from a patient treated with tofacitinib. The receptors stem from a human donor with alopecia areata. Both conserved end residues are part of each CDR3. The order of the fields is J gene, D gene, clone size, CDR3 length, V gene, CDR3 DNA, CDR3 protein. A D gene is named only where the DNA matches it firmly. Where a row states a size, it is once, few, many or the class of an expanded clone; other rows omit it.

>TRBJ2-4|TRBD2|NA|20|TRBV2
TGTGCCAGCACCGCCCGGCCGACTAGCGGGAGGATTCTAGCCAAAAACATTCAGTACTTC
CASTARPTSGRILAKNIQYF
>TRBJ2-1|NA|NA|16|TRBV4-2
TGTGCCAGCAGCCACCCCTCTGCGGACGGAGACAATGAGCAGTTCTTC
CASSHPSADGDNEQFF
>TRBJ1-1|NA|NA|14|TRBV19
TGTGCCAGTAATACAGAAATCAAGAACACTGAAGCTTTCTTT
CASNTEIKNTEAFF
>TRBJ2-7|NA|NA|16|TRBV27
TGTGCCAGCATCATAACGGGACAACTCGATTCCTACGAGCAGTACTTC
CASIITGQLDSYEQYF
>TRBJ2-5|NA|NA|17|TRBV9
TGTGCCAGCAGCCCACAGGCTACTATTCGAAACGGGGAGACCCAGTACTTC
CASSPQATIRNGETQYF
>TRBJ1-3|NA|NA|16|TRBV7-9
TGTGCCAGCAGCTCCGACCGGCTGGGAGCTGGAAACACCATATATTTT
CASSSDRLGAGNTIYF
>TRBJ2-7|TRBD2|NA|14|TRBV29-1
TGCAGCGTTGTGTCGCTAGCGGGGAACTACGAGCAGTACTTC
CSVVSLAGNYEQYF
>TRBJ2-2|NA|NA|15|TRBV7-9
TGTGCCAGCAGCTTCAGGGCAGGGATGGACGGGGAGCTGTTTTTT
CASSFRAGMDGELFF
>TRBJ2-3|TRBD2|NA|15|TRBV7-9
TGTGCCAGCAGCCCACTAGCGGGAGCGACAGATACGCAGTATTTT
CASSPLAGATDTQYF
>TRBJ2-1|TRBD2|NA|17|TRBV7-9
TGTGCCAGCAGCTCGGGACTAGCGGGAGGTATCTACAATGAGCAGTTCTTC
CASSSGLAGGIYNEQFF
>TRBJ2-7|NA|few|12|TRBV5-1
TGCGCCAGCAGCTTGGGTGACCACGAGCAGTACTTC
CASSLGDHEQYF
>TRBJ2-1|TRBD1|NA|15|TRBV19
TGTGCCAGTACCCAGGGGGGACAGGGTGTGAATGAGCAGTTCTTC
CASTQGGQGVNEQFF
>TRBJ2-5|TRBD2|few|16|TRBV7-2
TGTGCCAGCAGCTTAGGGCTAGCGGGAGGTCGGGAGACCCAGTACTTC
CASSLGLAGGRETQYF
>TRBJ2-7|TRBD1|NA|14|TRBV10-2
TGCGCCAGCAGTGTTACAGGGGAGACCTACGAGCAGTACTTC
CASSVTGETYEQYF
>TRBJ2-7|TRBD1|NA|15|TRBV9
TGTGCCAGCAGCGTAGGACAGGGTGGGACCTACGAGCAGTACTTC
CASSVGQGGTYEQYF
>TRBJ2-5|TRBD1|few|11|TRBV29-1
TGCAGCGCTCTGCGTACCCGGGACAGGTACTTC
CSALRTRDRYF
>TRBJ1-1|TRBD1|few|14|TRBV5-8
TGTGCCAGCAGCCTCCTGACAGGGGGTAGGGAAGCTTTCTTT
CASSLLTGGREAFF
>TRBJ2-7|TRBD2|few|15|TRBV9
TGTGCCAGCAGCGTATCGGGCGGGAGTATCTACGAGCAGTACTTC
CASSVSGGSIYEQYF
>TRBJ1-1|NA|NA|15|TRBV7-9
TGTGCCAGCTACAATACTGCGTCGGGGAACACTGAAGCTTTCTTT
CASYNTASGNTEAFF
>TRBJ2-5|TRBD1|NA|17|TRBV5-1
TGCGCCAGCAGCTTAAATAACCGGGACAGGGTAATGGAGACCCAGTACTTC
CASSLNNRDRVMETQYF
>TRBJ2-1|NA|few|14|TRBV29-1
TGCAGCGTCGGAGCCCTTAACTCCTACAATGAGCAGTTCTTC
CSVGALNSYNEQFF
>TRBJ2-6|TRBD1|NA|20|TRBV9
TGTGCCAGCAGCGAGAGAGTACAGGGGCGTTTATCCTCTGGGGCCAACGTCCTGACTTTC
CASSERVQGRLSSGANVLTF
>TRBJ2-7|NA|few|12|TRBV5-1
TGTGCCAGCAGCTCGAACTACTACGAGCAGTACTTC
CASSSNYYEQYF
>TRBJ2-7|NA|NA|11|TRBV7-9
TGTGCCAGCAGCTCCCCGCCCGAGCAGTACTTC
CASSSPPEQYF
>TRBJ2-7|TRBD1|NA|14|TRBV27
TGTGCCAGCAGTTACCGGGACAGCTCCTACGAGCAGTACTTC
CASSYRDSSYEQYF
>TRBJ2-5|NA|NA|15|TRBV7-7
TGTGCTAGCAGCACCTCCGCGGGTGCGGGAGAGACCCAGTACTTC
CASSTSAGAGETQYF
>TRBJ2-1|NA|NA|15|TRBV27
TGTGCCAGCAGTCCTCAGGCGGGTTTCTACAATGAGCAGTTCTTC
CASSPQAGFYNEQFF
>TRBJ2-5|TRBD1|NA|17|TRBV10-3
TGTGCCGCGGGGAGACCGGGACAGGGGACGTACCAAGAGACCCAGTACTTC
CAAGRPGQGTYQETQYF
>TRBJ2-3|NA|few|15|TRBV11-2
TGTGCCAGCAGCTTAGGGACAAGCAAAGCAGATACGCAGTATTTT
CASSLGTSKADTQYF
>TRBJ2-7|TRBD2|NA|14|TRBV25-1
TGTGCCAGCAGATTAGCGGGAGGGCCCTACGAGCAGTACTTC
CASRLAGGPYEQYF
>TRBJ2-7|NA|NA|13|TRBV19
TGTGCCAGTAGTATGAGCCTTTACTACGAGCAGTACTTC
CASSMSLYYEQYF
>TRBJ2-7|NA|NA|13|TRBV7-9
TGTGCCAGCAGCCACCAGGACTCATACGAGCAGTACTTC
CASSHQDSYEQYF
>TRBJ2-7|NA|NA|12|TRBV7-9
TGTGCCAGCAGCTTAATTGCCTACGAGCAGTACTTC
CASSLIAYEQYF
>TRBJ2-4|NA|NA|19|TRBV29-1
TGCAGCGTTGAAGGGGCTTTGGGGGAGCAGGGGATTCGGGAAAACATTCAGTACTTC
CSVEGALGEQGIRENIQYF
>TRBJ2-7|NA|NA|12|TRBV19
TGTGCCAGTAGTATTTGGAGGGACGAGCAGTACTTC
CASSIWRDEQYF
>TRBJ2-1|NA|few|15|TRBV19
TGTGCCACCCAGTTCTCGCCAAGCCCCTACAATGAGCAGTTCTTC
CATQFSPSPYNEQFF
>TRBJ1-2|TRBD1|NA|15|TRBV10-3
TGTGCCATCAGTGAGTCAACAGGGGGCGGCTATGGCTACACCTTC
CAISESTGGGYGYTF
>TRBJ2-7|NA|NA|15|TRBV7-2
TGTGCCAGCAGCTTTATCCTAGCGCACTCCTACGAGCAGTACTTC
CASSFILAHSYEQYF
>TRBJ2-1|TRBD1|NA|15|TRBV6-1
TGTGCCAGCAGGTCCGGGACAGGGAGATTCCATGAGCAGTTCTTC
CASRSGTGRFHEQFF
>TRBJ2-2|NA|NA|13|TRBV29-1
TGCAGCGTGGTCAGGGAGACCTCCGGGGAGCTGTTTTTT
CSVVRETSGELFF
>TRBJ2-7|TRBD2|NA|13|TRBV10-1
TGCGCCAGCGGGGGACTAGCGCAAGAGGAGCAGTACTTC
CASGGLAQEEQYF
>TRBJ2-7|TRBD2|NA|14|TRBV9
TGTGCCAGCAGCCCATACTCGGGAGGGTACGAGCAGTACTTC
CASSPYSGGYEQYF
>TRBJ2-4|TRBD2|NA|16|TRBV7-6
TGTGCCAGCAGCCCCGCCGGGGGGTCAGCCAAAAACATTCAGTACTTC
CASSPAGGSAKNIQYF
>TRBJ2-2|TRBD2|few|14|TRBV2
TGTGCCAGCAGGCGGACTAGCGGGTCCGGGGAGCTGTTTTTT
CASRRTSGSGELFF
>TRBJ1-3|NA|NA|13|TRBV5-6
TGTGCCAGCAGCTTGGCGCCCGGAAACACCATATATTTT
CASSLAPGNTIYF
>TRBJ1-1|NA|NA|15|TRBV7-9
TGTGCCAGCAGCGACGGCAGGGTACGGACGACTGAAGCTTTCTTT
CASSDGRVRTTEAFF
>TRBJ2-7|NA|NA|10|TRBV20-1
TGCAGTGCCAGCTACTACGAGCAGTACTTC
CSASYYEQYF
>TRBJ2-7|NA|NA|14|TRBV7-3
TGTGCCAGCAGCTTAAGTGGGCCAGGCGGCGAGCAGTACTTC
CASSLSGPGGEQYF